This passage covers 15 T cell receptor beta chains from one sample sequenced in a study of cytomegalovirus exposure and HLA in healthy donors. The PCR was carried out with 60 Vbeta primers and 13 Jbeta primers. The repertoire was sequenced with immunoSEQ multiplex PCR; TCRdb's copy has only in-frame clones and lacks some. The sample has under 200,000 clones, 75% to 85% seen once. Sequencing was done on a sample of PBMCs. These receptors originate from a man in his forties or fifties in good health and CMV-seropositive.

This clone was counted between two and nine times. V usage is TRBV7-2 and J usage is TRBJ1-3; no firm D call. Germline V gene lookup returns CDR1 SGHTA and CDR2 FQGNSA. V gave up 2 bases and J gave up 0 bases, with 8 bases separating them. There are 15 residues in the CDR3. CDR3: CASSLWETSGNTIYF. As DNA, the CDR3 is TGTGCCAGCAGCTTATGGGAGACCTCTGGAAACACCATATATTTT.

This clone was seen more than once but under ten times. The chain employs TRBV5-4 and TRBJ1-1, with 10 bases lining up with TRBD1. V was clipped by 0 bases and J by 6 bases; unmatched bases: 5. Germline CDR1 is SGHNT and CDR2 is YYREEE (reference sequence). CDR3 length: 15 amino acids. This CDR3 reads CASSLEGQGVSEAFF. In DNA form, the CDR3 reads TGTGCCAGCAGCTTGGAAGGACAGGGGGTGTCTGAAGCTTTCTTT.

The chain combines TRBV23-1 with TRBJ2-7; D gene uncertain. TRBV23-1 is filed as an ORF, its function uncertain. The CDR3 length is 14 residues. Between the trimmed V and J ends, which lost 4 bases and 3 bases, there was a span of 13 bases. This CDR3 is CASSRSKQSYEQYF. CDR3 in DNA: TGCGCCAGCAGTCGATCCAAACAGAGCTACGAGCAGTACTTC.

The rearrangement links TRBV5-4 to TRBJ1-2; TRBD1 matches at 7 bases. CDR3 size: 15 residues. J lost 4 bases, V lost 4 bases, and 10 bases had no gene match. Germline CDR1 and CDR2: SGHNT and YYREEE (reference sequence). In nucleotides, the CDR3 is TGTGCCAGCAGCCTCGACCCCCAGGGGGTCTATGGCTACACCTTC. It yields the protein CASSLDPQGVYGYTF.

This sequence joins TRBV6-5 and TRBJ2-5, with 10 bases identical to TRBD1. CDR1 and CDR2 (germline): MNHEY, SVGAGI. Trimming removed 8 bases from V and 7 bases from J; junction bases left unmatched: 13. This CDR3 has 15 residues. In DNA form, the CDR3 reads TGTGCCAGCCTCGACCTGACAGGGGGCGCGGGGACCCAGTACTTC. Translation: CASLDLTGGAGTQYF.

The table lists this clone with a count of one. V gene TRBV11-2 combines with J gene TRBJ1-5; D is unresolved. V was cut by 2 bases and J by 5 bases, with 7 bases left in between. Germline V lookup: CDR1 SGHAT, CDR2 FQNNGV. There are 13 residues in the CDR3. CDR3 DNA sequence: TGTGCCAGCAGCTTACTAGAAGATCAGCCCCAGCATTTT. This codes for CASSLLEDQPQHF.

The rearrangement uses TRBV5-8 and TRBJ1-1; TRBD1 might be the D (5 bases). Germline V gene sequence: CDR1 SGHTS, CDR2 YDEGEE. Trimming pared 4 bases from V and 2 bases from J, leaving 15 bases between. This CDR3 comprises 15 residues. CDR3: CASSPLRGTNTEAFF. The CDR3 DNA sequence: TGTGCCAGCAGCCCACTACGGGGGACTAACACTGAAGCTTTCTTT.

V is TRBV4-3 and J is TRBJ2-5; D perhaps matches TRBD1 (6 bases). The end of the DNA aligns better with TRBJ2-7, so the J call may be wrong. Per the germline V gene, CDR1 is LGHNA and CDR2 is YSLEER. The CDR3 runs 16 residues. Here the CDR3 DNA reads TGCGCCAGCAGCCTTCCGGCCCGGGACATCTCCTACGAGCAGTACTTC. Translation: CASSLPARDISYEQYF.

There are a few counts of this clone. This chain links TRBV7-6 with TRBJ2-1, with TRBD2 identical over 14 bases. This CDR3 is built from 17 residues. In germline, CDR1 is SGHVS, CDR2 FNYEAQ. The ends lost 5 bases at V and 8 bases at J; junction bases unmatched: 11. The CDR3 DNA is TGTGCCAGCAGCCGGCAGGGACTAGCGGGGGTTGCCTATGAGCAGTTCTTC. This codes for CASSRQGLAGVAYEQFF.

This clone was observed a few times. Distinct nucleotide sequences in the sample also encode this CDR3. The chain uses TRBV10-3 and TRBJ2-1, with 7 bases aligning to TRBD2. Trimming cost V 5 bases and J 1 base; bases outside gene matches: 2. The CDR3 covers 14 residues. CDR1 ENHRY and CDR2 SYGVKD come from the germline V gene. The CDR3 region is CAISPGGSYNEQFF. The CDR3 DNA reads as TGTGCCATCAGTCCGGGAGGTTCCTACAATGAGCAGTTCTTC.

V usage is TRBV5-6 and J usage is TRBJ1-5; D not certain. Germline loops: CDR1 SGHDT, CDR2 YYEEEE. The CDR3 has 14 amino acids. The V end lost 6 bases, the J end lost 0 bases, and 10 bases lay between the germline ends. The CDR3 DNA follows: TGTGCCAGCAACCGGTACTATAGCAATCAGCCCCAGCATTTT. This codes for CASNRYYSNQPQHF.

The J gene is TRBJ2-3, the V gene TRBV6-4; 11 bases match TRBD1. V shed 2 bases and J 5 bases; nucleotides not matched to a gene: 6. From germline, CDR1 is MRHNA and CDR2 SNTAGT. CDR3 length: 16 residues. The CDR3 nucleotides are TGTGCCAGCAGTGACGTTGGGACAGGGGGGAGAGATACGCAGTATTTT. Its protein is CASSDVGTGGRDTQYF.

This clone was found a few times. This chain uses TRBV28 with TRBJ1-4; tentatively, D is TRBD1 (6 bases). The length of the CDR3 is 15 residues. Germline CDR1 MDHEN, CDR2 SYDVKM. The V end lost 5 bases, the J end lost 1 base, and 11 bases lay between the germline ends. The CDR3 DNA reads TGTGCCAGCAGTGGGGCAGGGGAAACTAATGAAAAACTGTTTTTT. As protein: CASSGAGETNEKLFF.

V gene TRBV10-3 combines with J gene TRBJ1-2, with a weak D call TRBD1 (6 bases). V lost 3 bases and J lost 8, with 22 bases in between. The CDR3 consists of 16 residues. Germline CDR1 and CDR2: ENHRY and SYGVKD. The CDR3 DNA reads as TGTGCCATCAGTGAAATCGGGGGGCTACAGTCGGAAGGCTACACCTTC. Encoded protein: CAISEIGGLQSEGYTF.

The CDR3 loop is CASSQSGLAGSGTQYF. The DNA for the CDR3 is TGCGCCAGCAGCCAATCAGGACTAGCGGGGTCAGGTACGCAGTATTTT. The chain recombines TRBV4-1 with TRBJ2-3, with TRBD2 identical over 12 bases. V dropped 2 bases and J dropped 8; count of bases not matched to a gene: 8. The CDR3 consists of 16 residues. CDR1 is MGHRA and CDR2 is YSYEKL in the germline V gene.